This is a list of T cell receptor beta chains from one sample in a study of shared clonotypes between healthy human individuals. Profiling relied on immunoSEQ multiplex PCR, and the TCRdb table lists in-frame clones only, not all of them. This table holds roughly 700,000 clones, 74% found once. Sequencing was performed on memory CD4+ T cells sorted from blood. The source of these receptors is a woman in her thirties in good health. Each CDR3 is given with its conserved first and last residue. The D gene is left open where the match is weak. Size is stated for part of the rows, as once, few or many counts, or as a class when the clone is expanded.

v_gene	abundance	j_gene	d_gene	CDR3aa	CDR3nt
TRBV11-2	-	TRBJ1-3	-	CASSLVPAGNTIYF	TGTGCCAGCAGCTTGGTGCCAGCTGGAAACACCATATATTTT
TRBV7-8	-	TRBJ1-5	TRBD1	CASRRDRGPISNQPQHF	TGTGCCAGCAGACGGGACAGGGGGCCTATAAGCAATCAGCCCCAGCATTTT
TRBV7-3	-	TRBJ1-4	TRBD1	CASSLRDRPNEKLFF	TGTGCCAGCAGCCTAAGGGACAGGCCAAATGAAAAACTGTTTTTT
TRBV5-1	-	TRBJ2-5	TRBD1	CASNRGQETQYF	TGCGCCAGCAACAGGGGGCAAGAGACCCAGTACTTC
TRBV4-1	-	TRBJ2-1	TRBD2	CASSQDPSGSGNEQFF	TGCGCCAGCAGCCAAGACCCGAGCGGGAGTGGCAATGAGCAGTTCTTC
TRBV6-5	-	TRBJ2-1	-	CASSYVMGQPHNEQFF	TGTGCCAGCAGTTACGTTATGGGGCAGCCCCACAATGAGCAGTTCTTC
TRBV28	-	TRBJ2-1	TRBD1	CASRSGTGVHEQFF	TGTGCCAGCAGATCCGGGACAGGGGTCCATGAGCAGTTCTTC
TRBV28	once	TRBJ2-1	-	CASSPDDYNEQFF	TGTGCCAGCAGCCCGGACGACTACAATGAGCAGTTCTTC
TRBV10-2	-	TRBJ2-3	-	CASSLANLYTDTQYF	TGCGCCAGCAGCCTAGCGAACCTTTACACAGATACGCAGTATTTT
TRBV6-1	-	TRBJ1-2	-	CASSAGYGYTF	TGTGCCAGCAGCGCAGGGTATGGCTACACCTTC
TRBV28	-	TRBJ1-4	-	CASSTPHRGATNEKLFF	TGTGCCAGCAGCACGCCCCATCGGGGAGCAACTAATGAAAAACTGTTTTTT
TRBV6-4	many	TRBJ2-1	TRBD2	CASSDTGLAGGPGQFF	TGTGCCAGCAGTGACACCGGACTAGCGGGAGGGCCGGGGCAGTTCTTC
TRBV7-9	-	TRBJ1-2	TRBD1	CASSFTGDLYGYTF	TGTGCCAGCAGCTTTACAGGGGACCTCTATGGCTACACCTTC
TRBV5-1	-	TRBJ2-7	-	CASSPILGLLSSYEQYF	TGCGCCAGCAGCCCGATCTTAGGACTTTTAAGCTCCTACGAGCAGTACTTC
TRBV19	-	TRBJ2-1	TRBD2	CASSMWREGANEQFF	TGTGCCAGTAGTATGTGGCGGGAGGGTGCCAATGAGCAGTTCTTC
TRBV29-1	few	TRBJ1-2	-	CSVGDGNYGYTF	TGCAGCGTTGGGGATGGGAACTATGGCTACACCTTC
TRBV6-1	-	TRBJ2-1	TRBD1	CASMDRELNEQFF	TGTGCCAGCATGGACAGGGAATTAAATGAGCAGTTCTTC
TRBV19	-	TRBJ1-2	-	CASSTTRRAVDYGYTF	TGTGCCAGTAGTACGACGAGGAGGGCGGTCGACTATGGCTACACCTTC
TRBV5-1	-	TRBJ2-7	-	CASSLGGGSGGTTYEQYF	TGCGCCAGCAGCTTGGGTGGGGGCTCTGGCGGAACTACCTACGAGCAGTACTTC
TRBV28	-	TRBJ2-5	TRBD1	CASSSHTTGSGETQYF	TGTGCCAGCAGTTCACACACGACAGGGTCTGGAGAGACCCAGTACTTC